The T cell receptor (beta chain) described here comes from a study of response to subunit inactivated influenza vaccine. Remarks on this clonotype: What it binds is not known.

Findings of the study overall: Each seasonal influenza vaccination recruits few new T cells, the authors suggested.

Trimming left V 10 bases short and J 3 bases short, with 13 bases between. CDR3 length equals 13 residues. Germline CDR1 MNHEY, CDR2 SVGEGT. MiXCR, applied by TCRdb to the RT-PCR reads, yields one record per CDR3 protein. The repertoire holds about 190,000 distinct CDR3 sequences, around 14% seen once, with roughly 25% in the top ten. This chain links TRBV6-2 or TRBV6-3 with TRBJ2-1; D unresolved. This clonotype was obtained from a man over 45 who received an inactivated influenza vaccine. Source: CD8+ T cells sorted from PBMCs, taken 5 days after vaccination. The CDR3 sequence: CATKRVNYNEQFF. Here the CDR3 DNA reads TGTGCCACCAAAAGGGTTAACTACAATGAGCAGTTCTTC.